A selection of T cell receptor beta chains follows, all from one sample in a study of brain T cells in children with intractable seizures. The method was immunoSEQ multiplex PCR; TCRdb's version includes in-frame clones alone and lacks a portion of them. The data hold 60,000 to 65,000 clones, with 95% to 97% observed a single time. The sample here was peripheral blood, taken at surgery. All receptors come from a boy younger than two with focal cortical dysplasia and intractable seizures. Each CDR3 is given with its conserved first and last residue. D genes are given only for firm matches. Clone size is stated in some rows and not others, as once, few, many or a class when expanded.

v_gene: TRBV18; j_gene: TRBJ1-1; d_gene: NA; abundance: NA; CDR3aa: CASREGNTEAFF; CDR3nt: TGTGCCAGCCGGGAGGGCAACACTGAAGCTTTCTTT
v_gene: TRBV5-5; j_gene: TRBJ2-3; d_gene: NA; abundance: NA; CDR3aa: CASSAVPSPTDTQYF; CDR3nt: TGTGCCAGCAGCGCGGTGCCCTCCCCCACAGATACGCAGTATTTT
v_gene: TRBV12-3/TRBV12-4; j_gene: TRBJ2-1; d_gene: TRBD2; abundance: NA; CDR3aa: CASRAGGRNEQFF; CDR3nt: TGTGCCAGCAGAGCGGGGGGGCGCAATGAGCAGTTCTTC
v_gene: TRBV4-1; j_gene: TRBJ2-1; d_gene: TRBD2; abundance: NA; CDR3aa: CASSQQGGAGGPLNEQFF; CDR3nt: TGCGCCAGCAGCCAGCAAGGCGGCGCGGGAGGGCCCCTCAATGAGCAGTTCTTC
v_gene: TRBV6-5; j_gene: TRBJ1-5; d_gene: NA; abundance: NA; CDR3aa: CASSYEGVTVSLRHF; CDR3nt: TGTGCCAGCAGTTACGAGGGGGTTACGGTTTCGTTGCGGCATTTT
v_gene: TRBV28; j_gene: TRBJ2-7; d_gene: NA; abundance: once; CDR3aa: CASSLTEHYEQYF; CDR3nt: TGTGCCAGCAGTTTGACAGAACACTACGAGCAGTACTTC
v_gene: TRBV7-2; j_gene: TRBJ2-7; d_gene: TRBD2; abundance: NA; CDR3aa: CASSFSGSTYEQYF; CDR3nt: TGTGCCAGCAGCTTTAGCGGGAGTACTTACGAGCAGTACTTC
v_gene: TRBV15; j_gene: TRBJ2-4; d_gene: NA; abundance: NA; CDR3aa: CATSRHAGTSAHIQYF; CDR3nt: TGTGCCACCAGCAGACACGCCGGGACCTCGGCGCACATTCAGTACTTC
v_gene: TRBV4-1; j_gene: TRBJ2-3; d_gene: NA; abundance: NA; CDR3aa: CASNLPGADTQYF; CDR3nt: TGCGCCAGCAATTTGCCTGGGGCAGATACGCAGTATTTT
v_gene: TRBV6-1; j_gene: TRBJ2-7; d_gene: NA; abundance: NA; CDR3aa: CASSEPRVYEQYF; CDR3nt: TGTGCCAGCAGTGAACCACGAGTCTACGAGCAGTACTTC
v_gene: TRBV19; j_gene: TRBJ2-3; d_gene: TRBD2; abundance: once; CDR3aa: CASSIQLAGDTDTQYF; CDR3nt: TGTGCCAGTAGTATCCAACTAGCGGGGGACACAGATACGCAGTATTTT
v_gene: TRBV9; j_gene: TRBJ2-6; d_gene: NA; abundance: NA; CDR3aa: CASSAAQQGGANVLTF; CDR3nt: TGTGCCAGCAGCGCCGCGCAACAGGGCGGGGCCAACGTCCTGACTTTC
v_gene: TRBV6-4; j_gene: TRBJ2-3; d_gene: TRBD1; abundance: NA; CDR3aa: CASSDETGDTQYF; CDR3nt: TGTGCCAGCAGTGACGAGACAGGGGATACGCAGTATTTT
v_gene: TRBV5-1; j_gene: TRBJ1-6; d_gene: NA; abundance: few; CDR3aa: CASSLTTSGKYNSPLHF; CDR3nt: TGCGCCAGCAGCTTGACCACCTCAGGGAAGTATAATTCACCCCTCCACTTT
v_gene: TRBV7-2; j_gene: TRBJ2-3; d_gene: TRBD2; abundance: NA; CDR3aa: CASRSGTSGTDTQYF; CDR3nt: TGTGCCAGCAGATCCGGGACTAGCGGGACAGATACGCAGTATTTT
v_gene: TRBV6-5; j_gene: TRBJ1-3; d_gene: NA; abundance: NA; CDR3aa: CASSYSEEGNTIYF; CDR3nt: TGTGCCAGCAGTTACTCGGAGGAAGGAAACACCATATATTTT
v_gene: TRBV5-6; j_gene: TRBJ2-1; d_gene: NA; abundance: NA; CDR3aa: CASSLGGKVYNEQFF; CDR3nt: TGTGCCAGCAGTTTAGGCGGAAAGGTATACAATGAGCAGTTCTTC
v_gene: TRBV27; j_gene: TRBJ2-3; d_gene: NA; abundance: NA; CDR3aa: CASSMGEGDTQYF; CDR3nt: TGTGCCAGCAGTATGGGCGAGGGGGATACGCAGTATTTT
v_gene: TRBV9; j_gene: TRBJ1-2; d_gene: TRBD1; abundance: NA; CDR3aa: CASSPTGGGGYGYTF; CDR3nt: TGTGCCAGCAGCCCAACAGGGGGAGGTGGGTATGGCTACACCTTC
v_gene: TRBV5-1; j_gene: TRBJ2-5; d_gene: NA; abundance: NA; CDR3aa: CASSLDNRVGRETQYF; CDR3nt: TGCGCCAGCAGCTTGGACAACAGGGTAGGGAGGGAGACCCAGTACTTC
v_gene: TRBV6-2/TRBV6-3; j_gene: TRBJ2-3; d_gene: NA; abundance: NA; CDR3aa: CASSFQGFTDTQYF; CDR3nt: TGTGCCAGCAGTTTCCAGGGATTCACAGATACGCAGTATTTT
v_gene: TRBV7-9; j_gene: TRBJ2-7; d_gene: NA; abundance: NA; CDR3aa: CASSLRGSVAHEQYF; CDR3nt: TGTGCCAGCAGCTTACGAGGTTCGGTGGCGCACGAGCAGTACTTC
v_gene: TRBV19; j_gene: TRBJ1-2; d_gene: NA; abundance: NA; CDR3aa: CASRTYRENYGYTF; CDR3nt: TGTGCCAGCAGAACCTACAGGGAAAACTATGGCTACACCTTC
v_gene: TRBV19; j_gene: TRBJ2-7; d_gene: TRBD2; abundance: NA; CDR3aa: CASSIISREWGYEQYF; CDR3nt: TGTGCCAGTAGTATAATCTCGCGGGAGTGGGGCTACGAGCAGTACTTC
v_gene: TRBV5-1; j_gene: TRBJ1-2; d_gene: NA; abundance: NA; CDR3aa: CASSLAPWSYGYTF; CDR3nt: TGCGCCAGCAGCTTGGCGCCTTGGAGCTATGGCTACACCTTC
v_gene: TRBV7-2; j_gene: TRBJ2-4; d_gene: TRBD1; abundance: NA; CDR3aa: CASSLGGQETFAKNIQYF; CDR3nt: TGTGCCAGCAGCTTAGGCGGACAGGAGACCTTCGCCAAAAACATTCAGTACTTC
v_gene: TRBV7-2; j_gene: TRBJ2-7; d_gene: NA; abundance: NA; CDR3aa: CASSSLAYYSYEQYF; CDR3nt: TGTGCCAGCAGCTCTCTAGCGTACTACTCCTACGAGCAGTACTTC
v_gene: TRBV5-8; j_gene: TRBJ2-5; d_gene: TRBD2; abundance: NA; CDR3aa: CASTTGLAGAPETQYF; CDR3nt: TGTGCCAGCACCACGGGACTAGCGGGGGCCCCGGAGACCCAGTACTTC
v_gene: TRBV5-5; j_gene: TRBJ2-1; d_gene: NA; abundance: NA; CDR3aa: CASSPQLTEQFF; CDR3nt: TGTGCCAGCAGCCCCCAATTGACTGAGCAGTTCTTC
v_gene: TRBV7-6; j_gene: TRBJ2-7; d_gene: NA; abundance: NA; CDR3aa: CASSLGAGSSYEQYF; CDR3nt: TGTGCCAGCAGCTTAGGAGCGGGCTCTTCCTACGAGCAGTACTTC
v_gene: TRBV3-1/TRBV3-2; j_gene: TRBJ2-7; d_gene: TRBD1; abundance: NA; CDR3aa: CASSDKGGKYEQYF; CDR3nt: TGTGCCAGCAGCGACAAAGGGGGCAAATACGAGCAGTACTTC
v_gene: TRBV4-3; j_gene: TRBJ2-5; d_gene: TRBD2; abundance: once; CDR3aa: CASSLHLAVQETQYF; CDR3nt: TGCGCCAGCAGCCTCCACCTAGCGGTCCAAGAGACCCAGTACTTC
v_gene: TRBV12-5; j_gene: TRBJ2-3; d_gene: TRBD2; abundance: NA; CDR3aa: CASGLETRDYTDTQYF; CDR3nt: TGTGCTAGTGGTTTGGAGACCCGGGACTACACAGATACGCAGTATTTT
v_gene: TRBV6-4; j_gene: TRBJ1-1; d_gene: TRBD1; abundance: NA; CDR3aa: CASIGQGRKDTEAFF; CDR3nt: TGTGCCAGCATAGGACAGGGACGAAAAGACACTGAAGCTTTCTTT
v_gene: TRBV11-3; j_gene: TRBJ2-1; d_gene: TRBD2; abundance: NA; CDR3aa: CASSSPRAGDSYNEQFF; CDR3nt: TGTGCCAGCAGCTCCCCCAGAGCGGGAGATTCCTACAATGAGCAGTTCTTC
v_gene: TRBV9; j_gene: TRBJ2-3; d_gene: NA; abundance: NA; CDR3aa: CASSVGAGRTDTQYF; CDR3nt: TGTGCCAGCAGCGTAGGGGCAGGGCGTACAGATACGCAGTATTTT
v_gene: TRBV6-6; j_gene: TRBJ1-5; d_gene: NA; abundance: NA; CDR3aa: CASSLGFGQPQHF; CDR3nt: TGTGCCAGCAGTTTGGGTTTCGGTCAGCCCCAGCATTTT
v_gene: TRBV6-5; j_gene: TRBJ2-7; d_gene: TRBD1; abundance: once; CDR3aa: CASRRPGQGSYEQYF; CDR3nt: TGTGCCAGCAGGAGGCCGGGACAGGGGTCCTACGAGCAGTACTTC
v_gene: TRBV18; j_gene: TRBJ2-1; d_gene: TRBD1; abundance: NA; CDR3aa: CASSPVQGAGNEQFF; CDR3nt: TGTGCCAGCTCACCGGTCCAGGGGGCTGGGAATGAGCAGTTCTTC
v_gene: TRBV7-2; j_gene: TRBJ2-7; d_gene: NA; abundance: NA; CDR3aa: CASSPTDISYEQYF; CDR3nt: TGTGCCAGCAGCCCAACGGACATCTCCTACGAGCAGTACTTC
v_gene: TRBV27; j_gene: TRBJ2-5; d_gene: TRBD1; abundance: NA; CDR3aa: CASSLGTEETQYF; CDR3nt: TGTGCCAGCAGTTTAGGGACAGAAGAGACCCAGTACTTC
v_gene: TRBV6-1; j_gene: TRBJ2-7; d_gene: TRBD1; abundance: NA; CDR3aa: CASSGPGQGGYEQYF; CDR3nt: TGTGCCAGCAGTGGGCCGGGACAGGGGGGTTACGAGCAGTACTTC
v_gene: TRBV19; j_gene: TRBJ2-3; d_gene: TRBD2; abundance: NA; CDR3aa: CASSTGLAGDPDTQYF; CDR3nt: TGTGCCAGTAGTACCGGACTAGCGGGGGACCCAGATACGCAGTATTTT
v_gene: TRBV9; j_gene: TRBJ2-2; d_gene: TRBD2; abundance: once; CDR3aa: CASSVGLAGGTGELFF; CDR3nt: TGTGCCAGCAGCGTAGGCCTAGCGGGAGGCACCGGGGAGCTGTTTTTT
v_gene: TRBV5-1; j_gene: TRBJ1-4; d_gene: TRBD1; abundance: NA; CDR3aa: CASSLDRGENEKLFF; CDR3nt: TGCGCCAGCAGCTTGGACAGGGGGGAAAATGAAAAACTGTTTTTT
v_gene: TRBV5-6; j_gene: TRBJ2-2; d_gene: TRBD1; abundance: NA; CDR3aa: CASSPMDRGITGELFF; CDR3nt: TGTGCCAGCAGCCCAATGGACAGGGGAATCACCGGGGAGCTGTTTTTT
v_gene: TRBV10-3; j_gene: TRBJ2-1; d_gene: TRBD2; abundance: NA; CDR3aa: CAISDRTSGIQSYNEQFF; CDR3nt: TGTGCCATCAGTGATAGAACTAGCGGGATTCAGTCCTACAATGAGCAGTTCTTC
v_gene: TRBV4-1; j_gene: TRBJ2-3; d_gene: NA; abundance: NA; CDR3aa: CASSQGGRGTTDTQYF; CDR3nt: TGCGCCAGCAGCCAAGGGGGACGGGGCACCACAGATACGCAGTATTTT